Sequencing of this T cell receptor beta chain was carried out in a study of cytomegalovirus exposure and HLA in healthy donors. Nominally healthy donors provided the samples, though records likely missed some immune exposures. Germline loops: CDR1 MNHNS, CDR2 SASEGT. The CDR3 covers 15 residues. V was clipped by 6 bases and J by 4 bases; unmatched bases: 10. General observations from the study: A later analysis, which compared TCR beta chains of equal frequency, found the HLA-associated ones more clonally expanded. The authors excluded some V segments, including TRBV6-2 and TRBV6-3, as indistinguishable.

Primers: 60 Vbeta forward and 13 Jbeta reverse. Clones were read by immunoSEQ multiplex PCR, and TCRdb kept only the in-frame ones, dropping some. The data hold about 130,000 clones, with roughly 80% observed a single time. As concerns this clone: Its antigen is not identified. This same CDR3 is encoded by further DNA sequences in the sample.

The chain links TRBV6-1 to TRBJ2-5, with TRBD2 matching over 8 bases. This sequence originates from a boy under 18 in good health and CMV-seronegative. The specimen sequenced was PBMCs. The CDR3 loop reads CASSHLGAGGETQYF. The CDR3 DNA reads as TGTGCCAGCAGCCATCTCGGGGCGGGAGGAGAGACCCAGTACTTC.